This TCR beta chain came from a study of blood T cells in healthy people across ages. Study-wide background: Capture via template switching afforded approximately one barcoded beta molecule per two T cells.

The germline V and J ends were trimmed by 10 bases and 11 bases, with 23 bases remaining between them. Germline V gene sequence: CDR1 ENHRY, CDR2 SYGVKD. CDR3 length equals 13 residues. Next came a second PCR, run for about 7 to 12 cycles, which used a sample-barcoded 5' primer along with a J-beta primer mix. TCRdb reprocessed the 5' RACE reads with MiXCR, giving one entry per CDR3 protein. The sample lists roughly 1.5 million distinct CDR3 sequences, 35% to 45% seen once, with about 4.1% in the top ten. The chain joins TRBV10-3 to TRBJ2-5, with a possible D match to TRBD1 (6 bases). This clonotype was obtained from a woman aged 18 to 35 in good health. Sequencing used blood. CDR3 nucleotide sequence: TGTGCCAAAAAGGACAGTCTCGACAATGAGCAGTACTTC. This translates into CAKKDSLDNEQYF.